This T cell receptor beta chain was identified during a study of blood T cell repertoires in COVID-19. Per the germline V gene, CDR1 is SGHNT and CDR2 is YYREEE (reference sequence). Trimming pared 1 base from V and 1 base from J, leaving 8 bases between. The length of the CDR3 is 14 residues. Sequenced by immunoSEQ multiplex PCR; TCRdb stores in-frame clones only, minus some. The data show over 300,000 clones, around 89% seen once. The chain has TRBV5-4 and TRBJ1-1, with a possible D match to TRBD1 (5 bases). This clonotype was obtained from a man aged 18-30 years with active or convalescent COVID-19. The source material was peripheral blood. DNA for the CDR3: TGTGCCAGCAGCTTGAGGGGCGCGAACACTGAAGCTTTCTTT. Protein product: CASSLRGANTEAFF.